These 23 T cell receptor beta chains were sequenced from one sample in a study of CD8+CD57+ T cells in acquired aplastic anemia. The TCR beta profiling, which covered VDJ combination and CDR3 sequence, was carried out using genomic DNA as the template. TCRdb passed the reads through MiXCR, listing each CDR3 protein once. Among over 40,000 distinct CDR3 sequences listed, 60% to 70% were seen once. Previously, flow cytometry had revealed CD8+CD57+ cell expansion in the patients chosen for sequencing. The sequencing sample was made of sorted CD4+, CD8+, or CD8+CD57+ T cells (not recorded which) from PBMCs. Source of these receptors: a human donor with aplastic anemia.

The CDR3 protein is CSVEVGSGYTF. The CDR3 DNA reads as TGCAGCGTTGAAGTGGGGTCAGGCTACACCTTC. The V and J genes are TRBV29-1 and TRBJ1-2; the D is unclear. Trimming removed 1 base from V and 8 bases from J, with 8 bases in between. The CDR3 has 11 amino acids. Germline V gives CDR1 SQVTM, CDR2 ANQGSEA. The variable domain in full, completed from reference TRBV29-1 and TRBJ1-2, reads SAVISQKPSRDICQRGTSLTIQCQVDSQVTMMFWYRQQPGQSLTLIATANQGSEATYESGFVIDKFPISRPNLTFSTLTVSNMSPEDSSIYLCSVEVGSGYTFGSGTRLTVV.

The CDR3 region is CASSTPGGGGELYV. The CDR3 bases are TGTGCCAGCAGTACCCCGGGAGGTGGCGGGGAGCTGTACGTC. The chain combines TRBV24-1 with TRBJ2-7; 7 bases line up with TRBD2. From germline, CDR1 is KGHDR and CDR2 SFDVKD. The CDR3 has 14 residues.

This clonotype was seen ten or more times. The rearrangement links TRBV4-1 to TRBJ2-2; D might be TRBD1 or TRBD2, each matching 5 bases. Trimming left V 4 bases short and J 2 bases short, with 17 bases between. Looked up from germline, CDR1 is MGHRA and CDR2 is YSYEKL. The CDR3 loop spans 17 amino acids. The CDR3 coding sequence is TGCGCCAGCAGCCCCAGGGACCCACCTTATAACACCGGGGAGCTGTTTTTT. This codes for CASSPRDPPYNTGELFF.

This chain connects TRBV15 to TRBJ2-7, with 7 bases that match TRBD1. From germline, CDR1 is LNHNV and CDR2 YYDKDF (reference sequence). The V segment lost 0 bases and the J segment 1 base; nucleotides outside the gene matches: 3. CDR3 length: 15 amino acids. CDR3 residues: CATSREGQRSYEQYF. In DNA form, the CDR3 reads TGTGCCACCAGCAGAGAGGGACAGCGTTCCTACGAGCAGTACTTC. Using reference TRBV15 and TRBJ2-7 for the parts outside the CDR3, the full variable domain is DAMVIQNPRYQVTQFGKPVTLSCSQTLNHNVMYWYQQKSSQAPKLLFHYYDKDFNNEADTPDNFQSRRPNTSFCFLDIRSPGLGDTAMYLCATSREGQRSYEQYFGPGTRLTVT.

This clonotype was seen repeatedly, ten times or more. J is TRBJ2-3 and V is TRBV5-1, with 11 bases that match TRBD2. This CDR3 comprises 15 residues. CDR1 and CDR2 from the germline V gene are SGHRS and YFSETQ. Germline trimming cut 0 bases from V and 4 bases from J; bases unmatched to any gene: 1. CDR3 nucleotide sequence: TGCGCCAGCAGCTTGGAGGGACTAGCGGCAGATACGCAGTATTTT. Amino acid sequence: CASSLEGLAADTQYF.

Notes on this clonotype: It may be a read error: a sequence one base away is much more abundant. The chain recombines TRBV12-3 or TRBV12-4 with TRBJ2-4, with D unclear. The length of the CDR3 is 18 residues. CDR3 in amino acids: CASKPWLLTFTSKNIRYF. In nucleotides, the CDR3 is TGTGCCAGCAAGCCCTGGCTCCTTACTTTTACGTCCAAAAACATTCGGTACTTC.

This clonotype is a singleton in its sample. The V call is TRBV15, the J call TRBJ2-2; TRBD1 is a possible D gene (6 bases). The V and J ends lost 3 bases and 7 bases respectively, with 15 bases between them. The CDR3 length is 15 residues. Germline V CDR1 and CDR2: LNHNV, YYDKDF (reference sequence). Written as DNA, the CDR3 is TGTGCCACCAGCAGGAGGACAGATCAGAGCGGGGAGCTGTTTTTT. Residues: CATSRRTDQSGELFF.

V is TRBV25-1 and J is TRBJ1-1; 7 bases line up with TRBD1. Germline lookup yields CDR1 MGHDK and CDR2 SYGVNS. V shed 3 bases, J shed 2 bases, and the junction held 6 bases outside the gene matches. The CDR3 has 15 amino acids. The CDR3 nucleotides are TGTGCCAGCAGTGACCCCGGACAGGCAAACACTGAAGCTTTCTTT. Encoded protein: CASSDPGQANTEAFF.

This clonotype was observed many times. V gene TRBV5-1 combines with J gene TRBJ1-1, with D possibly TRBD1 on 6 matching bases. From germline, CDR1 is SGHRS and CDR2 YFSETQ. With 0 bases removed from V and 3 bases from J, the gap between germline ends came to 6 bases. CDR3 length: 13 amino acids. The chain's CDR3 is CASSLGQDTEAFF. CDR3 DNA: TGCGCCAGCAGCTTGGGACAGGACACTGAAGCTTTCTTT.

In its sample, this clonotype is medium-sized. J is TRBJ2-5 and V is TRBV2; D may be TRBD2 (5 bases). V lost 4 bases and J 10 bases, leaving 10 bases between the germline ends. The CDR3 covers 11 residues. The germline V gene has CDR1 SNHLY and CDR2 FYNNEI. The CDR3 DNA is TGTGCCAGCAGTGCACCGGGGAACCAGTACTTC. Translation: CASSAPGNQYF.

This chain joins TRBV5-4 and TRBJ2-3, with a possible D match to TRBD1 (6 bases). V was shortened by 2 bases and J by 2 bases, with 15 bases between the two germline ends. The CDR3 length is 16 residues. CDR1 and CDR2 from the germline V gene are SGHNT and YYREEE (reference sequence). CDR3 amino acids: CASSLVWAGATDTQYF. The CDR3 region has the DNA TGTGCCAGCAGCTTAGTGTGGGCAGGGGCCACAGATACGCAGTATTTT.

Details on this clonotype: The conserved final phenylalanine or tryptophan is absent from the CDR3, which likely points to a read error. The chain joins TRBV19 to TRBJ2-3; D ambiguous. Trimming took 3 bases from V and 2 from J, leaving 6 bases between them. CDR3 length: 13 amino acids. The germline V gene encodes CDR1 LNHDA and CDR2 SQIVND (reference sequence). The CDR3 is CASSITFTDTQYL. DNA for the CDR3: TGTGCCAGTAGTATTACCTTCACAGATACGCAGTATCTT.

This clonotype was detected ten times or more. The chain couples TRBV9 to TRBJ2-3; D uncertain. Germline CDR1 reads SGDLS; CDR2 reads YYNGEE. The ends were cut back, 0 bases at V and 5 bases at J, with 4 bases in the middle. The CDR3 runs to 12 residues. The CDR3 protein is CASSVVEDTQYF. The CDR3 nucleotides read TGTGCCAGCAGCGTAGTGGAAGATACGCAGTATTTT. Together with reference TRBV9 and TRBJ2-3, the CDR3 gives the full variable domain: DSGVTQTPKHLITATGQRVTLRCSPRSGDLSVYWYQQSLDQGLQFLIQYYNGEERAKGNILERFSAQQFPDLHSELNLSSLELGDSALYFCASSVVEDTQYFGPGTRLTVL.

This clonotype was seen repeatedly, ten times or more. This chain uses TRBV7-9 with TRBJ1-1; D remains ambiguous. This CDR3 region has 14 residues. V was clipped by 8 bases and J by 0 bases, with 13 bases between them. Germline loops: CDR1 SEHNR, CDR2 FQNEAQ (reference sequence). The DNA for the CDR3 is TGTGCCAGCCAGCCGCCAGACATGAACACTGAAGCTTTCTTT. Its protein is CASQPPDMNTEAFF.

This clonotype was seen ten or more times. V is TRBV29-1 and J is TRBJ1-3; possible D gene TRBD1, 5 bases. This CDR3 has 13 residues. From germline, CDR1 is SQVTM and CDR2 ANQGSEA. V shed 4 bases and J shed 11 bases, with 18 bases lying between them. The CDR3 DNA reads TGCAGCGTTGTGGGGCAATCACCGGTCGCCATATATTTT. Its translation: CSVVGQSPVAIYF. The full variable domain, in which reference TRBV29-1 and TRBJ1-3 provide the parts outside the CDR3, is SAVISQKPSRDICQRGTSLTIQCQVDSQVTMMFWYRQQPGQSLTLIATANQGSEATYESGFVIDKFPISRPNLTFSTLTVSNMSPEDSSIYLCSVVGQSPVAIYFGEGSWLTVV.

This clonotype occurred many times. This chain uses TRBV20-1 with TRBJ1-4, with D maybe TRBD1 (5 bases). V lost 5 bases to trimming and J lost 2 bases, with 15 bases between them. This CDR3 contains 15 residues. Germline V lookup: CDR1 DFQATT, CDR2 SNEGSKA (reference sequence). The DNA of the CDR3 is TGCAGTGCTTTCTTCAAGGGGTGGACTAATGAAAAACTGTTTTTT. Translation: CSAFFKGWTNEKLFF.

This clonotype is a singleton in its sample. V usage is TRBV2 and J usage is TRBJ2-7, with TRBD2 matching over 9 bases. V shed 8 bases and J 4 bases; nucleotides not matched to a gene: 6. From germline, CDR1 is SNHLY and CDR2 FYNNEI. The CDR3 contains 13 residues. The CDR3 spells CASFSTSGYEQYF. The DNA for the CDR3 is TGTGCCAGCTTTTCAACTAGCGGGTACGAGCAGTACTTC.

This sequence joins TRBV10-2 and TRBJ2-7; 8 bases are a match to TRBD1. Germline CDR1 and CDR2: WSHSY and SAAADI. Trimming cost V 6 bases and J 7 bases; bases outside gene matches: 11. This CDR3 comprises 14 residues. CDR3 nucleotide sequence: TGCGCCAGCAGCTTGGACAGGGCTTCGGGGGAGCAGTACTTC. Translating gives CASSLDRASGEQYF.

This clonotype was seen only a few times. The rearrangement uses TRBV9 and TRBJ1-2, with unresolved D. Germline V CDR1 and CDR2: SGDLS, YYNGEE. The CDR3 runs to 12 residues. Between the trimmed V and J ends, which lost 0 bases and 10 bases, there was a span of 10 bases. The CDR3 sequence: CASSVDNRFYTF. CDR3 DNA: TGTGCCAGCAGCGTAGATAACCGTTTCTACACCTTC.

Here the CDR3 DNA reads TGTGCCAGCAGTGGAGCCCCTCCGGTTTCAACTAATGAAAAACTGTTTTTT. Translated, it gives CASSGAPPVSTNEKLFF. V usage is TRBV2 and J usage is TRBJ1-4; D remains ambiguous. V was shortened by 4 bases and J by 0 bases, with 15 bases between the two germline ends. The germline V gene encodes CDR1 SNHLY and CDR2 FYNNEI. The CDR3 spans 17 residues.

This sequence joins TRBV7-3 and TRBJ1-2; unclear D gene. Trimming shortened V by 5 bases and J by 4 bases, and 14 bases separated the two germline ends. This CDR3 contains 14 residues. From germline, CDR1 is SGHTA and CDR2 FQGTGA. CDR3 amino acids: CASSPMGETYGYTF. The CDR3, as DNA: TGTGCCAGCAGCCCCATGGGCGAAACCTATGGCTACACCTTC.

V is TRBV19 and J is TRBJ2-3; D not certain. Germline V gene sequence: CDR1 LNHDA, CDR2 SQIVND (reference sequence). Trimming took 7 bases from V and 0 from J, leaving 14 bases between them. This CDR3 is 15 amino acids long. This chain's CDR3 is CASMATDSSTDTQYF. The CDR3 DNA reads as TGTGCCAGTATGGCTACTGATTCAAGCACAGATACGCAGTATTTT. The full variable domain, in which reference TRBV19 and TRBJ2-3 provide the parts outside the CDR3, is DGGITQSPKYLFRKEGQNVTLSCEQNLNHDAMYWYRQDPGQGLRLIYYSQIVNDFQKGDIAEGYSVSREKKESFPLTVTSAQKNPTAFYLCASMATDSSTDTQYFGPGTRLTVL.

This sequence joins TRBV15 and TRBJ1-5, with D uncertain. CDR1 and CDR2 (germline): LNHNV, YYDKDF (reference sequence). V was clipped by 1 base and J by 5 bases, with 12 bases between them. The CDR3 contains 15 residues. The CDR3 protein is CATSRGIREDQPQHF. The CDR3 DNA sequence: TGTGCCACCAGCAGAGGAATAAGGGAAGATCAGCCCCAGCATTTT.